A single sample gave rise to the 15 T cell receptor beta chains below, sequenced in a study of T cells in localized non-small cell lung cancer. Profiling relied on immunoSEQ multiplex PCR, and the TCRdb table lists in-frame clones only, not all of them. Of tens of thousands of clones listed, around 84% are singletons. Sequenced material: peripheral blood, taken before any cancer treatment. These TCRs come from a male donor older than 55 with stage II squamous cell lung carcinoma.

This chain links TRBV28 with TRBJ2-6; TRBD1 matches at 12 bases. CDR1 is MDHEN and CDR2 is SYDVKM in the germline V gene. CDR3 length equals 17 residues. J gave up 4 bases and V 8 bases, and 9 bases lay outside the gene matches. The DNA for the CDR3 is TGTGCCAGCGAGCCGGGACAGGGGGCGACCGGGGCCAACGTCCTGACTTTC. It specifies CASEPGQGATGANVLTF.

This sequence joins TRBV6-5 and TRBJ1-4; D not resolved. The CDR3 loop spans 14 amino acids. Germline-derived CDR1 and CDR2 are MNHEY and SVGAGI. Between the trimmed V and J ends, which lost 2 bases and 0 bases, there was a span of 4 bases. The CDR3 DNA follows: TGTGCCAGCAGTTACGGGACAACTAATGAAAAACTGTTTTTT. Amino acids: CASSYGTTNEKLFF.

The gene calls are TRBV6-6 and TRBJ1-2; D remains unclear. Germline V lookup: CDR1 MNHNY, CDR2 SVGAGI (reference sequence). The CDR3 runs to 14 residues. V was cut by 5 bases and J by 3 bases, with 13 bases left in between. Here the CDR3 reads CASSRTGKDYGYTF. Written as DNA, the CDR3 is TGTGCCAGCAGTCGGACCGGGAAAGACTATGGCTACACCTTC.

V usage is TRBV11-3 and J usage is TRBJ1-4; 7 bases fit TRBD1. J gave up 0 bases and V 3 bases, and 4 bases lay outside the gene matches. The CDR3 contains 16 residues. Germline lookup yields CDR1 SGHNT and CDR2 YENEEA. CDR3: CASSFGTDATNEKLFF. The CDR3 DNA reads as TGTGCCAGCAGCTTTGGGACAGATGCAACTAATGAAAAACTGTTTTTT. The whole variable domain, remainder taken from reference TRBV11-3 and TRBJ1-4, is EAGVVQSPRYKIIEKKQPVAFWCNPISGHNTLYWYLQNLGQGPELLIRYENEEAVDDSQLPKDRFSAERLKGVDSTLKIQPAELGDSAVYLCASSFGTDATNEKLFFGSGTQLSVL.

This clone was observed a handful of times. J is TRBJ2-3 and V is TRBV5-1, with D tentatively TRBD2 (5 bases). Germline CDR1 is SGHRS and CDR2 is YFSETQ. V lost 4 bases, J lost 5 bases, and 14 bases lay in between. The CDR3 sequence is 14 residues long. The CDR3 loop reads CASSRTGFGDTQYF. The CDR3, as DNA: TGCGCCAGCAGCCGAACGGGGTTCGGAGATACGCAGTATTTT.

The gene calls are TRBV10-3 and TRBJ1-1; TRBD1 might be the D (5 bases). Trimming removed 8 bases at V and 3 bases at J, with 19 bases between. Germline V gene lookup returns CDR1 ENHRY and CDR2 SYGVKD. The CDR3 has 15 residues. The CDR3 reads CAISSGGEAYTEAFF. The CDR3 DNA sequence: TGTGCCATCTCAAGTGGAGGGGAGGCCTACACTGAAGCTTTCTTT.

By its share, this clone is large. This chain links TRBV7-3 with TRBJ2-2, with TRBD1 matching over 8 bases. The J segment lost 7 bases and the V segment lost 0 bases, leaving 7 bases of the junction unmatched. This CDR3 comprises 16 residues. The germline CDR1 and CDR2 sequences are SGHTA and FQGTGA. CDR3 sequence reads: CASSLTPAGGGGELFF. CDR3 nucleotide sequence: TGTGCCAGCAGCTTAACACCGGCAGGGGGCGGCGGGGAGCTGTTTTTT.

The chain has TRBV7-2 and TRBJ1-1, with D possibly TRBD1 on 5 matching bases. CDR1 is SGHTA and CDR2 is FQGNSA in the germline V gene. The CDR3 covers 16 residues. The ends were cut back, 1 base at V and 0 bases at J, with 12 bases in the middle. CDR3 amino acids: CASSLGQLIMNTEAFF. CDR3 nucleotide sequence: TGTGCCAGCAGCTTAGGACAGTTAATCATGAACACTGAAGCTTTCTTT. The variable domain in full, completed from reference TRBV7-2 and TRBJ1-1, reads GAGVSQSPSNKVTEKGKDVELRCDPISGHTALYWYRQSLGQGLEFLIYFQGNSAPDKSGLPSDRFSAERTGGSVSTLTIQRTQQEDSAVYLCASSLGQLIMNTEAFFGQGTRLTVV.

The chain combines TRBV2 with TRBJ2-7; unclear D gene. The CDR3 covers 13 residues. Trimming removed 3 bases from V and 3 bases from J, with 9 bases in between. Germline CDR1 is SNHLY and CDR2 is FYNNEI. The CDR3 is CASSDGSRYEQYF. CDR3 bases: TGTGCCAGCAGTGATGGGTCCCGCTACGAGCAGTACTTC.

The CDR3, as DNA: TGTGCCAGCAGCCTCGGGGTGGATGGGACCACTGAAGCTTTCTTT. Amino acid sequence: CASSLGVDGTTEAFF. V gene TRBV5-6 combines with J gene TRBJ1-1; possibly TRBD1 for D (5 bases). V lost 4 bases and J lost 4, with 17 bases in between. CDR1 is SGHDT, CDR2 YYEEEE, per germline. The CDR3 is made up of 15 amino acids.

The CDR3 loop is CASSEGRQGGRAEAFF. The CDR3 region has the DNA TGTGCCAGCAGTGAAGGTAGGCAGGGAGGTCGAGCTGAAGCTTTCTTT. The V call is TRBV6-1, the J call TRBJ1-1; maybe TRBD1 (5 bases). CDR3 length: 16 residues. Between the trimmed V and J ends, which lost 1 base and 6 bases, there was a span of 18 bases. In germline, CDR1 is MNHNS, CDR2 SASEGT.

The rearrangement uses TRBV7-8 and TRBJ2-5; unclear D gene. In germline, CDR1 is SGHVS, CDR2 FQNEAQ. The CDR3 runs 14 residues. The V end lost 0 bases, the J end lost 2 bases, and 7 bases lay between the germline ends. This CDR3 reads CASSLAAQQETQYF. In DNA form, the CDR3 reads TGTGCCAGCAGCTTAGCGGCACAACAAGAGACCCAGTACTTC.

The chain couples TRBV4-2 to TRBJ1-1; weak D call: TRBD1 (6 bases). CDR1 and CDR2 (germline): LGHNA, YNFKEQ. V lost 4 bases and J 4 bases, leaving 16 bases between the germline ends. This CDR3 spans 15 amino acids. In DNA form, the CDR3 reads TGTGCCAGCAGCCCAGGGGAGGGTAAGATCACTGAAGCTTTCTTT. Translating gives CASSPGEGKITEAFF.

The chain couples TRBV28 to TRBJ2-7; 9 bases line up with TRBD2. Germline V gives CDR1 MDHEN, CDR2 SYDVKM. This CDR3 has 14 residues. V was clipped by 3 bases and J by 4 bases; unmatched bases: 4. CDR3 residues: CASSLAGGPYEQYF. As DNA, the CDR3 is TGTGCCAGCAGTTTGGCGGGGGGGCCGTACGAGCAGTACTTC.

This clone occurred a few times. The chain is built from TRBV4-1 and TRBJ2-1, with 12 bases fitting TRBD2. The germline V gene has CDR1 MGHRA and CDR2 YSYEKL. The CDR3 is 17 amino acids. V lost 3 bases and J lost 8; bases outside the gene matches: 11. CDR3 loop: CASSHLTGLAGADEQFF. The CDR3 region has the DNA TGCGCCAGCAGCCACCTCACGGGACTAGCGGGTGCTGATGAGCAGTTCTTC.